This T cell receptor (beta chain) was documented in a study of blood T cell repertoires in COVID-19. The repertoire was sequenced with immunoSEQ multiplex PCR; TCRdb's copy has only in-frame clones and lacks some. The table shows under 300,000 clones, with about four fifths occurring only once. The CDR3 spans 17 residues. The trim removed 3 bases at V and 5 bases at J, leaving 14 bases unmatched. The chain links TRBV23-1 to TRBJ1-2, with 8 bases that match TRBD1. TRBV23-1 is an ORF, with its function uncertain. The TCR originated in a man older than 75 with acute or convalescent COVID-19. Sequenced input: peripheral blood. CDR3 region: CASSQWDRPGVEYGYTF. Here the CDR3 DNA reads TGCGCCAGCAGTCAGTGGGACAGGCCAGGCGTAGAGTATGGCTACACCTTC.